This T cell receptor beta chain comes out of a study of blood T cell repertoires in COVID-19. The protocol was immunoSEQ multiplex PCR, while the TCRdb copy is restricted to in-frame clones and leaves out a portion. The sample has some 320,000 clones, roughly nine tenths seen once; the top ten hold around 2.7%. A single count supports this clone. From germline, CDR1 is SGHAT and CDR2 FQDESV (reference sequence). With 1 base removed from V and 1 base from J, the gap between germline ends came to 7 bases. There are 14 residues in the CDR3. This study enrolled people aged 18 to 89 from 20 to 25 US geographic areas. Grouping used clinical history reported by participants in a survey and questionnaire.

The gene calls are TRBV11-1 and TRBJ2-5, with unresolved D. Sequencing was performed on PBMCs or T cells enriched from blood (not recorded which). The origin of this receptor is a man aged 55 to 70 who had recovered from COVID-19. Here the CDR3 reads CASSLVHTQETQYF. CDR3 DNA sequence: TGTGCCAGCAGCTTAGTTCACACCCAAGAGACCCAGTACTTC.